The 11 T cell receptor beta chains below all came from one sample that was sequenced in a study of CD8 T cells in Susac syndrome (dated 2019 in TCRdb). The library came from the immunoSEQ multiplex PCR assay. RNA was extracted using the RNeasy kit, and about 0.5 to 1 microgram was reverse transcribed with random hexamers. TCRdb's own reprocessing of the public reads used fastp at Q25 and MiXCR and kept productive beta chains. Each entry is one CDR3 protein sequence, shown with its most common DNA and genes. The sample table records about 160,000 distinct CDR3 sequences; approximately 92% of these occur just once. Jointly, the top ten make up more than 0.11% of the sample. The specimen sequenced was CD4+ T cells from PBMCs. These receptors originate from a human donor in good health.

The J gene is TRBJ1-1, the V gene TRBV6-6, with D maybe TRBD1 (6 bases). With 6 bases removed from V and 3 bases from J, the gap between germline ends came to 17 bases. This CDR3 is 15 amino acids long. Germline-derived CDR1 and CDR2 are MNHNY and SVGAGI (reference sequence). CDR3 loop: CASSLGGGVDTEAFF. The CDR3 DNA is TGTGCCAGCAGCCTTGGAGGGGGGGTGGACACTGAAGCTTTCTTT.

The rearrangement uses TRBV24-1 and TRBJ2-7; D may be TRBD2 (6 bases). Looked up from germline, CDR1 is KGHDR and CDR2 is SFDVKD. V was cut by 1 base and J by 6 bases, with 18 bases left in between. The CDR3 has 16 amino acids. CDR3 amino acids: CATSDLDPGGCSEQYF. The CDR3 bases are TGTGCCACCAGTGATTTAGACCCCGGGGGTTGTAGCGAGCAGTACTTC.

V gene TRBV5-1 combines with J gene TRBJ1-1; no clear D. Trimming left V 4 bases short and J 0 bases short, with 13 bases between. Germline-derived CDR1 and CDR2 are SGHRS and YFSETQ. This CDR3 spans 15 amino acids. CDR3 nucleotide sequence: TGCGCCAGCAGCCCCCAGGCAAGCATGAACACTGAAGCTTTCTTT. Its protein is CASSPQASMNTEAFF.

The chain is built from TRBV29-1 and TRBJ2-1; 7 bases fit TRBD2. Trimming at V came to 2 bases and at J to 0 bases, leaving 7 bases not matched to a gene. Germline V gene data show CDR1 as SQVTM and CDR2 as ANQGSEA. CDR3 length equals 16 residues. This CDR3 is CSVEFGEGSSYNEQFF. The CDR3, as DNA: TGCAGCGTTGAATTTGGGGAGGGAAGCTCCTACAATGAGCAGTTCTTC.

The chain joins TRBV4-1 to TRBJ2-1; D possibly corresponds to TRBD2 (5 bases). The CDR3 has 12 amino acids. V was shortened by 5 bases and J by 7 bases, with 9 bases between the two germline ends. CDR1 MGHRA and CDR2 YSYEKL come from the germline V gene. In nucleotides, the CDR3 is TGCGCCAGCAGCTGGAGAGGGAATGAGCAGTTCTTC. This sequence encodes CASSWRGNEQFF.

The chain recombines TRBV20-1 with TRBJ2-7; D may correspond to TRBD1 or TRBD2 (5 bases each). Germline assignment: CDR1 DFQATT and CDR2 SNEGSKA (reference sequence). V lost 4 bases, J lost 3 bases, and 16 bases lay in between. The CDR3 length is 14 residues. CDR3 DNA: TGCAGTGCTAAGGACTCGAGACAGTTCTACGAGCAGTACTTC. It encodes CSAKDSRQFYEQYF.

V usage is TRBV4-1 and J usage is TRBJ1-2; D gene unclear. CDR1 and CDR2 from the germline V gene are MGHRA and YSYEKL. The CDR3 extends over 14 amino acids. V was pared by 1 base and J by 6 bases, with 12 bases between. The CDR3 reads CASSQAKGVHGYTF. In nucleotides, the CDR3 is TGCGCCAGCAGCCAAGCCAAGGGAGTCCATGGCTACACCTTC.

V usage is TRBV9 and J usage is TRBJ1-1; 11 nucleotides agree with TRBD1. The V and J ends lost 6 bases and 5 bases, in that order; junction bases with no gene match: 6. There are 14 residues in the CDR3. In germline, CDR1 is SGDLS, CDR2 YYNGEE. Here the CDR3 DNA reads TGTGCCAGCAACGTGGACAGGGGGCTGACTGAAGCTTTCTTT. Protein product: CASNVDRGLTEAFF. Variable domain in full (rest from reference TRBV9 and TRBJ1-1): DSGVTQTPKHLITATGQRVTLRCSPRSGDLSVYWYQQSLDQGLQFLIQYYNGEERAKGNILERFSAQQFPDLHSELNLSSLELGDSALYFCASNVDRGLTEAFFGQGTRLTVV.

V gene TRBV7-9 combines with J gene TRBJ1-1, with 8 positions matching TRBD1. V lost 5 bases and J lost 1; bases outside the gene matches: 6. The CDR3 has 15 residues. Germline V gene data show CDR1 as SEHNR and CDR2 as FQNEAQ (reference sequence). The CDR3 DNA is TGTGCCAGCAGCGGGCAGGGGGCATCGAACACTGAAGCTTTCTTT. Its protein is CASSGQGASNTEAFF.

The J gene is TRBJ1-3, the V gene TRBV6-5; the match to TRBD1 covers 7 bases. There are 15 residues in the CDR3. J lost 0 bases, V lost 4 bases, and 3 bases had no gene match. Germline V gene data show CDR1 as MNHEY and CDR2 as SVGAGI. CDR3 in amino acids: CASSLTGTSGNTIYF. CDR3 DNA: TGTGCCAGCAGTTTGACAGGGACCTCTGGAAACACCATATATTTT.

The gene calls are TRBV9 and TRBJ2-3; 9 bases are a match to TRBD2. V gave up 6 bases and J gave up 4 bases; unmatched junction bases: 9. This CDR3 is 15 amino acids long. Germline V gene data show CDR1 as SGDLS and CDR2 as YYNGEE. CDR3 sequence: CASTPAGGPADTQYF. DNA for the CDR3: TGTGCCAGCACCCCCGCGGGGGGGCCGGCAGATACGCAGTATTTT.